This T cell receptor (beta chain) was recovered during a study of post-analysis software for immune sequencing data. Study summary: Several disease courses (relapsing-remitting, secondary progressive and progressive-relapsing) of multiple sclerosis were included. Study observations and caveats: Roughly five TRBV segments occurring more often in patients than controls included TRBV5-6, TRBV5-1 and TRBV20-1. Controls' normalized Chao1 diversity significantly exceeded that of multiple sclerosis patients. Same-batch preparations were strongly co-clustered by F measure.

This CDR3 contains 15 residues. Per germline, CDR1 SGDLS and CDR2 YYNGEE. About this clonotype: Its cognate antigen is unknown.

The TCR beta cDNA libraries carried unique molecular identifiers. Each batch of 1 to 10 million T cells produced 500,000 to 550,000 cDNA molecules. TCRdb recomputed calls from the PCR reads with MiXCR, one row per CDR3 protein. The sample includes 650,000 to 900,000 distinct CDR3 sequences, roughly 46% of them seen just once. The sequenced sample was blood. The V gene is TRBV9, the J gene TRBJ2-7, with 7 bases lining up with TRBD1. TRBJ2-5 matches the DNA end more closely, so the J call is doubtful. This receptor was identified in a girl under 18 with multiple sclerosis. The chain's CDR3 is CASSVEGAPQETQYF. The CDR3 nucleotides read TGTGCCAGCAGCGTAGAGGGGGCCCCTCAGGAGACCCAGTACTTC.